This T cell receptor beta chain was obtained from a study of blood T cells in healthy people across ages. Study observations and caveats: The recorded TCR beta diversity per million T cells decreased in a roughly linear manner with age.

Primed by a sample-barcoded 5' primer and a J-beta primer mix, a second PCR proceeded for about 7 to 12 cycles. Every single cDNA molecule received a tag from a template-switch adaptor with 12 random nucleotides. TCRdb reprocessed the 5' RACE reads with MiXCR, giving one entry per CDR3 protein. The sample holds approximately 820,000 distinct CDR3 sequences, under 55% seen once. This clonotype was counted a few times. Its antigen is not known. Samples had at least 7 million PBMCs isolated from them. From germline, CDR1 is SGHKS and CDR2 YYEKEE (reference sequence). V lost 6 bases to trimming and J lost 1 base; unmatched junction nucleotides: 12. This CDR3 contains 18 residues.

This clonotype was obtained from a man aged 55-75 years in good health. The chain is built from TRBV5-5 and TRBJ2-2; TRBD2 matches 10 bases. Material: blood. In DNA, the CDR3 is TGTGCCAGCACCTTTCGCCTAGCGGGGGCCCTGAACACCGGGGAGCTGTTTTTT. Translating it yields CASTFRLAGALNTGELFF.